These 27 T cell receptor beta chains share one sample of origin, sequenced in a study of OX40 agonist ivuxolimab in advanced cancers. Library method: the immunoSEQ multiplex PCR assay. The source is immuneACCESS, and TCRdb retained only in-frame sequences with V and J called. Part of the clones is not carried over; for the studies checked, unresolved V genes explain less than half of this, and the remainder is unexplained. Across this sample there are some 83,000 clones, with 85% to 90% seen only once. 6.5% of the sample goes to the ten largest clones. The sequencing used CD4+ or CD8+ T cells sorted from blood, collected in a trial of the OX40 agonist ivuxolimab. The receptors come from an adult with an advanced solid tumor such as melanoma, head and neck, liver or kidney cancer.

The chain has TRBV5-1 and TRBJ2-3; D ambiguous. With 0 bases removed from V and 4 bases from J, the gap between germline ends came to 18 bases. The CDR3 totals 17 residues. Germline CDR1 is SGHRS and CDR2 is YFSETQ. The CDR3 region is CASSLEPSLVKADTQYF. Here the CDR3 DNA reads TGCGCCAGCAGCTTGGAGCCTAGTCTAGTAAAGGCAGATACGCAGTATTTT.

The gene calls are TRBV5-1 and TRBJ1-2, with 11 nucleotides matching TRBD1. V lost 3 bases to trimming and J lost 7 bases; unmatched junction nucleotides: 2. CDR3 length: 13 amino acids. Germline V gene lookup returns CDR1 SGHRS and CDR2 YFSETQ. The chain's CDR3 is CASSSDRGLGYTF. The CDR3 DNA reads TGCGCCAGCAGCTCGGACAGGGGGCTTGGCTACACCTTC.

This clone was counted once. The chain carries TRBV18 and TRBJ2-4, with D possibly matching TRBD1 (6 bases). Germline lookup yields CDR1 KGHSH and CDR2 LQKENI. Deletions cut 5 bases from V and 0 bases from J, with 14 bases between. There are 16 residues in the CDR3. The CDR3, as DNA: TGTGCCAGCTCATCACAGGGAAGGAAAGCCAAAAACATTCAGTACTTC. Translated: CASSSQGRKAKNIQYF. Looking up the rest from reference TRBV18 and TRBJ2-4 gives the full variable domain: NAGVMQNPRHLVRRRGQEARLRCSPMKGHSHVYWYRQLPEEGLKFMVYLQKENIIDESGMPKERFSAEFPKEGPSILRIQQVVRGDSAAYFCASSSQGRKAKNIQYFGAGTRLSVL.

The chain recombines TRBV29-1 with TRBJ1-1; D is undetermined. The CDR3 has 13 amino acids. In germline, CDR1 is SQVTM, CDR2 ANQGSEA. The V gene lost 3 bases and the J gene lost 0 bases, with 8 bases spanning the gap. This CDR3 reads CSVEYRMNTEAFF. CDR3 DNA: TGCAGCGTTGAGTACAGAATGAACACTGAAGCTTTCTTT. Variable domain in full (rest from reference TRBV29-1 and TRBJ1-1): SAVISQKPSRDICQRGTSLTIQCQVDSQVTMMFWYRQQPGQSLTLIATANQGSEATYESGFVIDKFPISRPNLTFSTLTVSNMSPEDSSIYLCSVEYRMNTEAFFGQGTRLTVV.

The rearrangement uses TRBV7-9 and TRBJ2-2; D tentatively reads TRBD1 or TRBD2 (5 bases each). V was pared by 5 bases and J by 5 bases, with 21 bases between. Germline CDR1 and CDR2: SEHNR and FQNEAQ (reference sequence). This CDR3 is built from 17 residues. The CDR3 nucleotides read TGTGCCAGCAGCCCCGCCGGGACCGTGATGGGGACCGGGGAGCTGTTTTTT. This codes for CASSPAGTVMGTGELFF.

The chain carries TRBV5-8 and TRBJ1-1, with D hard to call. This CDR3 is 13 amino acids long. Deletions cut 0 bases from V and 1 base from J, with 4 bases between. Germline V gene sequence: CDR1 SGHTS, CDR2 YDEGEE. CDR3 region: CASSLATNTEAFF. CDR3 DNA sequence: TGTGCCAGCAGCTTGGCTACGAACACTGAAGCTTTCTTT.

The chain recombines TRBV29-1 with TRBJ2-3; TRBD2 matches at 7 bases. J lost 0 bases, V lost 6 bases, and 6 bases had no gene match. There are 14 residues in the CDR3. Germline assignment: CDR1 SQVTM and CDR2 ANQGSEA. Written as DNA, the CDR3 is TGCAGCGTGGCAGCGGGATCTAGCACAGATACGCAGTATTTT. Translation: CSVAAGSSTDTQYF.

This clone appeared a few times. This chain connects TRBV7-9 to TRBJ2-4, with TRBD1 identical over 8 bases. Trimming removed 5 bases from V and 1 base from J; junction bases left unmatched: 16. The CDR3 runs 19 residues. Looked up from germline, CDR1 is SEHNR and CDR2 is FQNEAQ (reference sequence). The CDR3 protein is CASSPTFSTGAWAKNIQYF. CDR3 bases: TGTGCCAGCAGCCCGACCTTCTCGACAGGGGCCTGGGCCAAAAACATTCAGTACTTC.

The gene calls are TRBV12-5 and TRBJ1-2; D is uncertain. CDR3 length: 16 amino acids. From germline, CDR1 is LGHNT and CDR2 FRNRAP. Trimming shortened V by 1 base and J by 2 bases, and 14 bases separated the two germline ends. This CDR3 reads CASGLGLRSKNYGYTF. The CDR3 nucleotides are TGTGCTAGTGGTTTGGGGCTGAGGTCTAAAAACTATGGCTACACCTTC.

DNA of the CDR3: TGTGCCAGCAGCTTCGGCATTAGGGATGGCTACACCTTC. Translating it yields CASSFGIRDGYTF. V and J are TRBV7-6 and TRBJ1-2; D call uncertain. Germline CDR1 and CDR2: SGHVS and FNYEAQ. The CDR3 loop spans 13 amino acids. With 3 bases removed from V and 6 bases from J, the gap between germline ends came to 11 bases.

The CDR3 DNA reads TGTGCCAGCAGTCGACTAGCGGGCACAGATACGCAGTATTTT. It yields the protein CASSRLAGTDTQYF. The chain links TRBV27 to TRBJ2-3; 9 positions agree with TRBD2. The CDR3 runs 14 residues. The germline V gene encodes CDR1 MNHEY and CDR2 SMNVEV (reference sequence). V gave up 5 bases and J gave up 1 base; unmatched junction bases: 1.

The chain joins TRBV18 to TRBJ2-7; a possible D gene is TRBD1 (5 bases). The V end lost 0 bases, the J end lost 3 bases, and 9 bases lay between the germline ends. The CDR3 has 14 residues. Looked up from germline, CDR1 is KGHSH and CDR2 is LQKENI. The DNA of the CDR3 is TGTGCCAGCTCACCACCTTCAGGGCACTACGAGCAGTACTTC. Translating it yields CASSPPSGHYEQYF.

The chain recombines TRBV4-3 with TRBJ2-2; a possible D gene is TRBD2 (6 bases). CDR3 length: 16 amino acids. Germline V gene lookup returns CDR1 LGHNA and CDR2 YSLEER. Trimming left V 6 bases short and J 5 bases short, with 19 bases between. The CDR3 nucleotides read TGCGCCAGCAGACCATATACAGGTAGCGGAACCGGGGAGCTGTTTTTT. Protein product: CASRPYTGSGTGELFF.

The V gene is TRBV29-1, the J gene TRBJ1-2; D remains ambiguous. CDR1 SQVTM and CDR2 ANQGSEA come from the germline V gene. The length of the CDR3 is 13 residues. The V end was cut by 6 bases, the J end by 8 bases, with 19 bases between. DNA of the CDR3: TGCAGCGTGCGAATGGGTCCGGCTTTGGGCTACACCTTC. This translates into CSVRMGPALGYTF.

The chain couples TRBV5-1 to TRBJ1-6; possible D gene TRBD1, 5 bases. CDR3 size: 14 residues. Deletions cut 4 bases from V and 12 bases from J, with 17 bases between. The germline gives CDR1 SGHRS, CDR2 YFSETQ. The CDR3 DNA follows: TGCGCCAGCAGCGACCCCGGTCAGGGAGGACCCCTCCACTTT. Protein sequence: CASSDPGQGGPLHF.

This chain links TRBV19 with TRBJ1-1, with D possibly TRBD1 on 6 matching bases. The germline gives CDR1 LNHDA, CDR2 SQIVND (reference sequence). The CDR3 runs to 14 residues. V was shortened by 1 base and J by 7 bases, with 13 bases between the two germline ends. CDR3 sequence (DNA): TGTGCCAGTAGTATAGTAAACAGGGTTGATGAAGCTTTCTTT. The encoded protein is CASSIVNRVDEAFF.

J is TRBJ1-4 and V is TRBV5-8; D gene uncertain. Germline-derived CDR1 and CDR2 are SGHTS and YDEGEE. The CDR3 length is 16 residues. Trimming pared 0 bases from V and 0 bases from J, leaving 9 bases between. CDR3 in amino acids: CASSLGAEATNEKLFF. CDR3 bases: TGTGCCAGCAGCTTGGGGGCAGAAGCAACTAATGAAAAACTGTTTTTT.

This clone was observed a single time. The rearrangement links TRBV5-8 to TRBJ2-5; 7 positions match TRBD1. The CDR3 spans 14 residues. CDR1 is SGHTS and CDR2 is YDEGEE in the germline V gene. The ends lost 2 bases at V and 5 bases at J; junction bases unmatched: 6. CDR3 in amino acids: CASSLTGARETQYF. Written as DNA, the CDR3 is TGTGCCAGCAGCTTAACAGGGGCCCGGGAGACCCAGTACTTC.

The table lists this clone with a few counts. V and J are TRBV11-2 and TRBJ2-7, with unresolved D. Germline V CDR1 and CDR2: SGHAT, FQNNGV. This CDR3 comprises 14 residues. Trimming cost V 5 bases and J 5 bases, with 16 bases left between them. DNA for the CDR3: TGTGCCAGCAGCAACTCCACCAGGTCAAACGAGCAGTACTTC. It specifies CASSNSTRSNEQYF.

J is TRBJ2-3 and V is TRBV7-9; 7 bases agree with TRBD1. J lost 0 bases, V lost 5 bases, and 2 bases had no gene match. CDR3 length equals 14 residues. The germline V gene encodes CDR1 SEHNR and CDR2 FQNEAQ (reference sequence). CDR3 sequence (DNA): TGTGCCAGCAGCCGGACAGGCAGCACAGATACGCAGTATTTT. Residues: CASSRTGSTDTQYF.

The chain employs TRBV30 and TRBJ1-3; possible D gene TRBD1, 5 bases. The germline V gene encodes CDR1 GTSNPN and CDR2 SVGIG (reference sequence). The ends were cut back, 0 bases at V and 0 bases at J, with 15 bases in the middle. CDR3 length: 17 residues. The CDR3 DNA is TGTGCCTGGAGTGTATTGGGGGATTTCCCCTCTGGAAACACCATATATTTT. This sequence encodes CAWSVLGDFPSGNTIYF.

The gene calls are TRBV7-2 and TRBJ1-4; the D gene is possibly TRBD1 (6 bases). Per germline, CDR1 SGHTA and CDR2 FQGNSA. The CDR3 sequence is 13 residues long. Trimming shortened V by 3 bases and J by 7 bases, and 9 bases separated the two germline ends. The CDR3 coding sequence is TGTGCCAGCAGCTTGGACAGCCTTGAAAAACTGTTTTTT. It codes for CASSLDSLEKLFF.

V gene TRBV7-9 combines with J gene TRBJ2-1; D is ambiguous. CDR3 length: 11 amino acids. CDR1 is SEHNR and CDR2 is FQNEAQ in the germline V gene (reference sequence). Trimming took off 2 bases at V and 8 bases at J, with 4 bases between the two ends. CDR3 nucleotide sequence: TGTGCCAGCAGCTTATACGATGAGCAGTTCTTC. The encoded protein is CASSLYDEQFF.

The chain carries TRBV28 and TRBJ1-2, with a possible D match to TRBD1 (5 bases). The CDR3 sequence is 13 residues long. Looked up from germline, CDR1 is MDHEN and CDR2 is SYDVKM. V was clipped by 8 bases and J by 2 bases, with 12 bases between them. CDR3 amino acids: CASGTVENYGYTF. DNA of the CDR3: TGTGCCAGCGGGACTGTCGAGAACTATGGCTACACCTTC.

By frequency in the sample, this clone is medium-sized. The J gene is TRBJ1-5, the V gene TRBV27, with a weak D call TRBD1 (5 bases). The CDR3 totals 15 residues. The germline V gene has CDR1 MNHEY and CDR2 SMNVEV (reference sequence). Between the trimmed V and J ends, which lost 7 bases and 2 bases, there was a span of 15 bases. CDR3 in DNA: TGTGCCAGCACACTGGGACGGGTGGGCAATCAGCCCCAGCATTTT. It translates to CASTLGRVGNQPQHF.

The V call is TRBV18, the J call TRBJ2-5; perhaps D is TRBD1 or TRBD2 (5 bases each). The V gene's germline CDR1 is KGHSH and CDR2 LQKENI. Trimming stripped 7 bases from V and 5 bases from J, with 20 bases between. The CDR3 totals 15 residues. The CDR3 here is CASCPGTNVGETQYF. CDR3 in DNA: TGTGCCAGCTGCCCCGGGACCAACGTTGGGGAGACCCAGTACTTC.

The CDR3 loop reads CASSPSGGRNEKLFF. CDR3 DNA: TGTGCCAGCAGCCCCTCGGGAGGGAGGAATGAAAAACTGTTTTTT. The V gene is TRBV6-5, the J gene TRBJ1-4; D remains ambiguous. The V end lost 6 bases, the J end lost 5 bases, and 16 bases lay between the germline ends. Germline CDR1 and CDR2: MNHEY and SVGAGI. The CDR3 consists of 15 residues.